This TCR beta chain was recorded in a study of blood T cell repertoires in COVID-19. Whole-study context: The study drew acute and convalescent COVID-19 samples from the United States, Italy and Spain. Nucleic acid was either cDNA or gDNA, and it came from T cells, B-cell-depleted T cells, or PBMCs.

Looked up from germline, CDR1 is LGHNA and CDR2 is YNFKEQ. CDR3 size: 12 residues. Trimming took 1 base from V and 5 from J, leaving 3 bases between them. Per the original data handling: Amplification of reference gene primers was used by the study to estimate nucleated cell counts. Assay used: immunoSEQ multiplex PCR; TCRdb lists only in-frame clones, some missing. That table is the source of V, J and clone size, and D and trimming were worked out from the DNA. The data contain over 120,000 clones, about 87% of them singletons. Sequencing was performed on peripheral blood. The receptor was derived from a woman aged 45-65 years with acute or convalescent COVID-19. This chain uses TRBV4-2 with TRBJ2-1; no definite D call. The CDR3 sequence: CASSQGDNEQFF. The CDR3 DNA follows: TGTGCCAGCAGCCAAGGAGACAATGAGCAGTTCTTC.